The present T cell receptor beta chain was sequenced within a study of blood T cell repertoires in COVID-19. The table came from immunoSEQ multiplex PCR; TCRdb's copy has only in-frame clones and leaves some out. The sample yields about 410,000 clones, roughly 90% seen once. CDR3 length: 14 amino acids. Germline values: CDR1 SGHRS, CDR2 YFSETQ. Trimming pared 2 bases from V and 6 bases from J, leaving 14 bases between. This clone was counted once. The sample comprised peripheral blood. The chain uses TRBV5-1 and TRBJ1-1; D might be TRBD1 (6 bases). The source is a woman between 25 and 40 years old with active or convalescent COVID-19. The chain's CDR3 is CASSLQGVSAEAFF. In DNA, the CDR3 is TGCGCCAGCAGCTTACAGGGTGTAAGTGCTGAAGCTTTCTTT. The complete variable domain, with remaining parts taken from reference TRBV5-1 and TRBJ1-1, reads KAGVTQTPRYLIKTRGQQVTLSCSPISGHRSVSWYQQTPGQGLQFLFEYFSETQRNKGNFPGRFSGRQFSNSRSEMNVSTLELGDSALYLCASSLQGVSAEAFFGQGTRLTVV.